Detailed here is one T cell receptor beta chain. This sample is part of a study of blood T cell repertoires in COVID-19. The germline V and J ends were trimmed by 0 bases and 9 bases, with 18 bases remaining between them. The length of the CDR3 is 15 residues. The germline CDR1 and CDR2 sequences are MGHRA and YSYEKL. TCRdb's copy holds only in-frame clones and misses some; the assay was immunoSEQ multiplex PCR. The sample has about 210,000 clones; around 80% are singletons. This TCR derives from a woman at least 80 years old with COVID-19, enrolled during active disease. The genes are TRBV4-1 and TRBJ2-7; possibly TRBD1 for D (5 bases). The sample taken for sequencing was peripheral blood. The CDR3: CASSQDKFSGSVQYF. CDR3 sequence (DNA): TGCGCCAGCAGCCAAGATAAATTTTCAGGGTCTGTGCAGTACTTC.